This TCR beta chain comes out of a study of CD4 T cells in relation to SARS-CoV-2 and coronaviruses. Before the COVID-19 pandemic, during about 2011-2019, CD4+ T cells were taken from unexposed donors. Isolation of CD4+ T cells took place after less than twelve days in culture. Worth noting for this clone: Antigen: not known.

This CDR3 spans 13 amino acids. Per germline, CDR1 SGHVS and CDR2 FNYEAQ. J gave up 12 bases and V 5 bases, and 10 bases lay outside the gene matches. TCRdb's table, derived via immunoSEQ multiplex PCR, lists solely in-frame clones and lacks some. The table has about 29,000 clones, around 78% seen once; the top ten hold approximately 22%. Source material: CD4+ T cells from PBMCs, cultured in vitro. The V and J genes are TRBV7-6 and TRBJ1-5, with 7 bases fitting TRBD1. The receptor was derived from a human donor in good health. The CDR3 DNA is TGTGCCAGCAGCCAGGGGGGGGCGAGGGACCAGCATTTT. Amino acid sequence: CASSQGGARDQHF.